The 28 T cell receptor beta chains in this list originate from one sample, sequenced in a study of blood T cells in healthy people across ages (dated by TCRdb to the mid-2010s). The library was generated by 5' RACE. These reads were obtained on an Illumina HiSeq 2500. A second PCR of roughly 7 to 11 cycles was performed with a sample-barcoded 5' primer and a J-beta primer mix. TCRdb ran its own pipeline on the public reads, namely fastp trimming at Q25 and MiXCR clone calling, and kept in-frame beta chains. When rows share a CDR3 protein, they turn into one entry using the most common DNA and genes. This sample comprises hundreds of thousands of distinct CDR3 sequences, 29% of them detected only once. The ten largest clones represent roughly 17% of the sample. The sample taken for sequencing was blood. Source of these receptors: an elderly woman in good health.

The table lists this clonotype with many counts. The V call is TRBV5-5, the J call TRBJ1-2, with 8 bases fitting TRBD1. The length of the CDR3 is 16 residues. Germline V lookup: CDR1 SGHKS, CDR2 YYEKEE (reference sequence). V was clipped by 2 bases and J by 0 bases; unmatched bases: 6. CDR3 sequence (DNA): TGTGCCAGCAGCTTAGGCAGGGGGCGACCTAACTATGGCTACACCTTC. It codes for CASSLGRGRPNYGYTF.

CDR3 nucleotide sequence: TGTGCCAGCAGCTTTAACCCGGGACAGATTAATGGCTACACCTTC. Encoded protein: CASSFNPGQINGYTF. The chain couples TRBV11-2 to TRBJ1-2; 7 bases are a match to TRBD1. Germline CDR1 is SGHAT and CDR2 is FQNNGV. CDR3 length: 15 amino acids. V lost 3 bases and J lost 6; bases outside the gene matches: 10. Filled out from reference TRBV11-2 and TRBJ1-2, the complete variable domain reads EAGVAQSPRYKIIEKRQSVAFWCNPISGHATLYWYQQILGQGPKLLIQFQNNGVVDDSQLPKDRFSAERLKGVDSTLKIQPAKLEDSAVYLCASSFNPGQINGYTFGSGTRLTVV.

The chain joins TRBV3-1 to TRBJ2-7; TRBD2 matches 8 bases. The CDR3 length is 13 residues. Germline loops: CDR1 LGHDT, CDR2 YNNKEL (reference sequence). V lost 8 bases, J lost 2 bases, and 5 bases stayed unmatched. In DNA, the CDR3 is TGTGCCAGCGCCCGAGCGGGGGCCTACGAGCAGTACTTC. Its protein is CASARAGAYEQYF.

This clonotype was seen more than once but under ten times. This rearrangement joins TRBV18 to TRBJ2-3, with D possibly called TRBD1 or TRBD2 (5 bases each). The CDR3 has 18 amino acids. In germline, CDR1 is KGHSH, CDR2 LQKENI. V lost 4 bases and J 1 base, leaving 21 bases between the germline ends. The CDR3: CASSQGTVGPGRTDTQYF. DNA of the CDR3: TGTGCCAGCTCACAAGGGACGGTGGGCCCCGGTCGCACAGATACGCAGTATTTT.

A remark on this clonotype: An end of the junction differs from the germline gene, which may be a read error. The chain joins TRBV28 to TRBJ1-1; D is uncertain. CDR1 is MDHEN and CDR2 is SYDVKM in the germline V gene. The length of the CDR3 is 14 residues. The CDR3: CVSSLIMSNTEAFF. As DNA, the CDR3 is TGTGTCAGCAGTTTAATCATGTCGAACACTGAAGCTTTCTTT.

This chain links TRBV7-9 with TRBJ2-1; D perhaps matches TRBD1 (6 bases). CDR1 is SEHNR, CDR2 FQNEAQ, per germline (reference sequence). The CDR3 runs 13 residues. The ends were cut back, 8 bases at V and 8 bases at J, with 16 bases in the middle. The CDR3 spells CASAGASKDEQFF. The DNA of the CDR3 is TGTGCCAGCGCAGGGGCTTCTAAGGATGAGCAGTTCTTC.

A remark on this clonotype: This could be a read error, since a much larger clone is one nucleotide away. V is TRBV12-3 or TRBV12-4 and J is TRBJ2-3; a possible D gene is TRBD1 (5 bases). Between the trimmed V and J ends, which lost 8 bases and 0 bases, there was a span of 12 bases. This CDR3 region has 14 residues. DNA of the CDR3: TGTGCCAGCGGTGACGACAGTAGCACAGATACGCAGTATTTT. This gives the protein CASGDDSSTDTQYF.

This clonotype was recorded at least ten times. The rearrangement links TRBV7-2 to TRBJ2-4; the match to TRBD2 covers 8 bases. Germline V gene lookup returns CDR1 SGHTA and CDR2 FQGNSA. V lost 4 bases to trimming and J lost 2 bases; unmatched junction nucleotides: 1. The CDR3 has 14 amino acids. CDR3 DNA sequence: TGTGCCAGCAGCTCGGGGGGGTCCAAAAACATTCAGTACTTC. Its protein product is CASSSGGSKNIQYF. Full variable domain (missing parts from reference TRBV7-2 and TRBJ2-4): GAGVSQSPSNKVTEKGKDVELRCDPISGHTALYWYRQSLGQGLEFLIYFQGNSAPDKSGLPSDRFSAERTGGSVSTLTIQRTQQEDSAVYLCASSSGGSKNIQYFGAGTRLSVL.

This clonotype was seen only a few times. The chain links TRBV5-8 to TRBJ2-7; a weak D match, TRBD2 (5 bases). CDR1 and CDR2 (germline): SGHTS, YDEGEE. Trimming removed 5 bases at V and 2 bases at J, with 20 bases between. This CDR3 contains 16 residues. CDR3 bases: TGTGCCAGCAGATTTGACGGGAAATCCTTTACCTACGAGCAGTACTTC. Amino acid sequence: CASRFDGKSFTYEQYF.

There are many counts of this clonotype. V is TRBV27 and J is TRBJ1-2; D perhaps matches TRBD1 (5 bases). CDR3 size: 15 residues. Trimming cost V 2 bases and J 6 bases, with 16 bases left between them. Germline lookup yields CDR1 MNHEY and CDR2 SMNVEV (reference sequence). The CDR3 protein is CASSLVGDGNHGYTF. In DNA form, the CDR3 reads TGTGCCAGCAGTTTAGTTGGGGACGGGAATCATGGCTACACCTTC.

This clonotype was detected many times. The CDR3: CSAPAGGAWGTQYF. The CDR3 nucleotides read TGCAGTGCTCCAGCGGGGGGCGCCTGGGGGACCCAGTACTTC. The chain uses TRBV20-1 and TRBJ2-5; 9 nucleotides agree with TRBD2. Germline CDR1 DFQATT, CDR2 SNEGSKA (reference sequence). Losses at the gene ends were 5 bases for V and 7 bases for J; bases not matched to a gene: 11. The CDR3 covers 14 residues.

The J gene is TRBJ1-1, the V gene TRBV18; D unresolved. Germline lookup yields CDR1 KGHSH and CDR2 LQKENI. The CDR3 contains 16 residues. The V end lost 3 bases, the J end lost 1 base, and 15 bases lay between the germline ends. Written as DNA, the CDR3 is TGTGCCAGCTCACCCGCGTTGGGGAGCCCGAACACTGAAGCTTTCTTT. Protein: CASSPALGSPNTEAFF.

Only a few counts were recorded for this clonotype. A much larger clone differs by one base, so this may be a read error. The chain recombines TRBV6-2 or TRBV6-3 with TRBJ2-7; 7 bases map to TRBD1. Germline assignment: CDR1 MNHEY and CDR2 SVGEGT. The CDR3 length is 14 residues. The V and J ends lost 6 bases and 7 bases, in that order; junction bases with no gene match: 12. CDR3 in amino acids: CASSLQGSYNEQYF. Here the CDR3 DNA reads TGTGCCAGCAGCCTACAGGGGAGTTACAATGAGCAGTACTTC.

Comment on this clonotype: A clone one base away is much larger, so this may be a read error. This chain uses TRBV5-1 with TRBJ2-1; D is unresolved. Germline-derived CDR1 and CDR2 are SGHRS and YFSETQ. The CDR3 is 15 residues long. Trimming took 3 bases from V and 0 from J, leaving 10 bases between them. This chain's CDR3 is CASSSSHGSYNEQFF. CDR3 in DNA: TGCGCCAGCAGCTCGTCACATGGCTCCTACAATGAGCAGTTCTTC.

Of note for this clonotype: Since no conserved phenylalanine or tryptophan closes the CDR3, a read error is the likely cause. V is TRBV7-9 and J is TRBJ2-1; 10 bases line up with TRBD2. Germline V gene sequence: CDR1 SEHNR, CDR2 FQNEAQ (reference sequence). The CDR3 extends over 17 amino acids. V dropped 3 bases and J dropped 6; count of bases not matched to a gene: 11. The CDR3 region has the DNA TGTGCCAGCAGCTTGGGCACGCTAGCGGGGGAGCGCAATGAGCAGTTCGTC. It is translated as CASSLGTLAGERNEQFV.

The chain uses TRBV7-9 and TRBJ1-5; TRBD1 might be the D (5 bases). This CDR3 comprises 17 residues. The germline CDR1 and CDR2 sequences are SEHNR and FQNEAQ (reference sequence). The V gene lost 4 bases and the J gene lost 5 bases, with 21 bases spanning the gap. The CDR3 loop is CASSSSMGFRVDQPQHF. DNA for the CDR3: TGTGCCAGCAGCTCAAGCATGGGATTCAGGGTGGATCAGCCCCAGCATTTT.

Regarding this clonotype: This may be a read error: a much more frequent sequence differs by one nucleotide. CDR3 protein: CASSRDGARLSGETQYF. In nucleotides, the CDR3 is TGTGCCAGCAGCCGCGATGGGGCCAGGTTATCGGGGGAGACCCAGTACTTC. The rearrangement joins TRBV4-2 to TRBJ2-7; D is perhaps TRBD1 or TRBD2 (5 bases each). The end of the DNA is better explained by TRBJ2-5, so the J call may be wrong. The CDR3 runs to 17 residues. From germline, CDR1 is LGHNA and CDR2 YNFKEQ.

There are many counts of this clonotype. The chain joins TRBV3-1 to TRBJ2-3, with TRBD2 identical over 11 bases. The junction had 7 bases not matched to a gene; V was cut back by 0 bases and J by 5 bases. Germline V gene sequence: CDR1 LGHDT, CDR2 YNNKEL (reference sequence). This CDR3 is 17 amino acids long. CDR3 sequence: CASSQEGVAGGRDTQYF. CDR3 nucleotides: TGTGCCAGCAGCCAAGAAGGAGTAGCGGGGGGGAGAGATACGCAGTATTTT.

Points on this clonotype: This sequence may be a read error, since a much larger clone differs from it by one base. The chain employs TRBV20-1 and TRBJ2-3; D possibly corresponds to TRBD2 (6 bases). Germline-derived CDR1 and CDR2 are DFQATT and SNEGSKA (reference sequence). The CDR3 is 13 residues long. CDR3 protein: CSGLGGPTDTRYF. CDR3 in DNA: TGCAGTGGCCTGGGAGGCCCCACAGATACGCGGTATTTT.

The genes are TRBV7-9 and TRBJ1-4; D remains ambiguous. The CDR3 is 17 amino acids. Germline loops: CDR1 SEHNR, CDR2 FQNEAQ (reference sequence). V lost 1 base and J lost 0, with 12 bases in between. The chain's CDR3 is CASSLDRIGTTNEKLFF. The CDR3 region has the DNA TGTGCCAGCAGCTTAGATCGTATCGGCACAACTAATGAAAAACTGTTTTTT. The variable domain in full, completed from reference TRBV7-9 and TRBJ1-4, reads DTGVSQNPRHKITKRGQNVTFRCDPISEHNRLYWYRQTLGQGPEFLTYFQNEAQLEKSRLLSDRFSAERPKGSFSTLEIQRTEQGDSAMYLCASSLDRIGTTNEKLFFGSGTQLSVL.

This clonotype has a count of ten or more. The chain uses TRBV7-2 and TRBJ2-1; TRBD2 matches 8 bases. Losses at the gene ends were 4 bases for V and 5 bases for J; bases not matched to a gene: 7. The CDR3 contains 15 residues. CDR1 is SGHTA and CDR2 is FQGNSA in the germline V gene. The chain's CDR3 is CASSYVGGDNNEQFF. CDR3 DNA: TGTGCCAGCAGCTACGTCGGGGGGGACAACAATGAGCAGTTCTTC.

This chain uses TRBV7-2 with TRBJ1-4; D possibly corresponds to TRBD1 (5 bases). The ends were cut back, 5 bases at V and 7 bases at J, with 11 bases in the middle. The CDR3 has 13 amino acids. Germline CDR1 is SGHTA and CDR2 is FQGNSA. The CDR3 loop reads CASSPSGGEKLFF. CDR3 sequence (DNA): TGTGCCAGCAGCCCTTCCGGGGGTGAAAAACTGTTTTTT.

This clonotype occurred many times. The chain combines TRBV5-5 with TRBJ2-5, with D possibly matching TRBD2 (5 bases). V shed 3 bases and J shed 3 bases, with 9 bases lying between them. The germline CDR1 and CDR2 sequences are SGHKS and YYEKEE (reference sequence). The CDR3 has 13 residues. The CDR3 DNA is TGTGCCAGCAGCTCATTCGGGGAAGAGACCCAGTACTTC. Protein product: CASSSFGEETQYF.

This clonotype occurred a few times. The chain couples TRBV29-1 to TRBJ2-5; 12 bases are shared with TRBD2. The CDR3 is made up of 14 amino acids. Germline lookup yields CDR1 SQVTM and CDR2 ANQGSEA. With 2 bases clipped from V and 5 bases from J, the junction kept 3 bases outside the gene matches. CDR3 loop: CSVELAGGQETQYF. The CDR3 DNA reads TGCAGCGTTGAACTAGCGGGAGGGCAGGAGACCCAGTACTTC.

This clonotype turned up a few times. This sequence joins TRBV4-3 and TRBJ2-2, with TRBD2 matching over 11 bases. With 1 base clipped from V and 4 bases from J, the junction kept 8 bases outside the gene matches. The germline V gene encodes CDR1 LGHNA and CDR2 YSLEER. This CDR3 comprises 18 residues. The CDR3 protein is CASSQALAGGRITGELFF. The CDR3 nucleotides read TGCGCCAGCAGCCAAGCCTTAGCGGGGGGGCGAATCACCGGGGAGCTGTTTTTT.

This clonotype has only one observation. This chain uses TRBV19 with TRBJ1-2; D gene ambiguous. The CDR3 length is 13 residues. V was trimmed by 6 bases and J by 5 bases, leaving 13 bases between them. Looked up from germline, CDR1 is LNHDA and CDR2 is SQIVND (reference sequence). The CDR3 loop reads CASRPNGEYGYTF. CDR3 DNA sequence: TGTGCCAGTAGACCCAACGGGGAGTATGGCTACACCTTC. Variable domain in full (rest from reference TRBV19 and TRBJ1-2): DGGITQSPKYLFRKEGQNVTLSCEQNLNHDAMYWYRQDPGQGLRLIYYSQIVNDFQKGDIAEGYSVSREKKESFPLTVTSAQKNPTAFYLCASRPNGEYGYTFGSGTRLTVV.

The V call is TRBV2, the J call TRBJ1-5; TRBD1 aligns across 7 bases. Germline V lookup: CDR1 SNHLY, CDR2 FYNNEI. V lost 4 bases to trimming and J lost 0 bases; unmatched junction nucleotides: 9. The CDR3 is 17 residues long. CDR3 sequence reads: CASSGLQGTYSNQPQHF. CDR3 nucleotides: TGTGCCAGCAGTGGGTTACAGGGGACCTATAGCAATCAGCCCCAGCATTTT.

In regard to this clonotype: This is likely a read error, given that the CDR3 carries no conserved phenylalanine or tryptophan at its end. The chain carries TRBV18 and TRBJ1-6, with D tentatively TRBD1 (5 bases). The V gene's germline CDR1 is KGHSH and CDR2 LQKENI. The V end was cut by 4 bases, the J end by 5 bases, with 12 bases between. The CDR3 sequence is 15 residues long. For the CDR3, the DNA is TGTGCCAGCTCACTCGCCGGGACCGATAATTCACCCCTCCACTTG. As protein: CASSLAGTDNSPLHL.